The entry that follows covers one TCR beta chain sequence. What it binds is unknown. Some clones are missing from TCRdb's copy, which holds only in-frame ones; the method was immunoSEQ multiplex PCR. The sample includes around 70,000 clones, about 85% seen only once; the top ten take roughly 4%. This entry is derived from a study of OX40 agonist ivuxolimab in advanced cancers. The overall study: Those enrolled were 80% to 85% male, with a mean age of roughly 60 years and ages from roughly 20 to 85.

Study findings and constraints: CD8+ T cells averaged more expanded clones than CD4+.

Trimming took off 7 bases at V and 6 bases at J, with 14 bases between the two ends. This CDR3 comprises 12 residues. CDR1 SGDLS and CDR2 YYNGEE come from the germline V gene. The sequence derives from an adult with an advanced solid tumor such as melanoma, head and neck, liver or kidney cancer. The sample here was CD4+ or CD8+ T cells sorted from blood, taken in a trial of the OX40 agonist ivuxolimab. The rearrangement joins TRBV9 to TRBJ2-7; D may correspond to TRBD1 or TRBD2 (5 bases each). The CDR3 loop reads CASSPRGREQYF. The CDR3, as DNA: TGTGCCAGCTCCCCCCGGGGCCGCGAGCAGTACTTC.